Listed below are T cell receptor beta chains from one sample, sequenced in a study of blood T cell repertoires in COVID-19. Sequenced by immunoSEQ multiplex PCR; TCRdb stores in-frame clones only, minus some. This table holds over 150,000 clones, around four fifths found once. Sequencing was performed on peripheral blood. Receptors were obtained from a woman of 80 years or more with acute or convalescent COVID-19. Both conserved end residues are part of each CDR3. D genes are given only for firm matches. Clone size, where shown, is once, few, many, or a class for clones that have expanded.

-	TRBV5-1	-	TRBJ2-2	CASSPLPTANTGELFF	TGCGCCAGCAGCCCCCTCCCGACAGCGAACACCGGGGAGCTGTTTTTT
-	TRBV5-8	TRBD1	TRBJ1-1	CASSYRDRSEAFF	TGTGCCAGCAGCTACCGGGACAGGTCTGAAGCTTTCTTT
-	TRBV19	-	TRBJ2-7	CASSILGQSYEQYF	TGTGCCAGTAGTATTTTAGGACAGAGCTACGAGCAGTACTTC
-	TRBV7-2	-	TRBJ1-1	CASSSQGNTEAFF	TGTGCCAGCAGCTCACAGGGGAACACTGAAGCTTTCTTT
-	TRBV3-1/TRBV3-2	-	TRBJ1-6	CASTSDGHNSPLHF	TGTGCCAGCACCTCAGATGGGCATAATTCACCCCTCCACTTT
-	TRBV6-2/TRBV6-3	-	TRBJ1-1	CASSSRFEAFF	TGTGCCAGCAGCTCACGGTTTGAAGCTTTCTTT
-	TRBV7-9	TRBD1	TRBJ1-5	CASSLEFGTGSSKPQHF	TGTGCCAGCAGCTTAGAGTTCGGGACAGGCAGCTCCAAGCCCCAGCATTTT
-	TRBV5-8	TRBD1	TRBJ1-2	CASSLKQGDFYGYTF	TGTGCCAGCAGCTTGAAACAGGGGGATTTCTATGGCTACACCTTC
many	TRBV27	-	TRBJ2-1	CASSTYRVNEQFF	TGTGCCAGCAGTACATACAGGGTGAATGAGCAGTTCTTC
-	TRBV28	-	TRBJ2-7	CASGRGRTYEQYF	TGTGCCAGCGGCAGGGGGAGGACTTACGAGCAGTACTTC
-	TRBV5-5	-	TRBJ1-2	CASSLPIMRDTGFFGYTF	TGTGCCAGCAGCTTGCCCATAATGAGGGACACGGGCTTTTTTGGCTACACCTTC
once	TRBV2	TRBD2	TRBJ2-7	CASNPGLVTYEQYF	TGTGCCAGCAATCCCGGACTAGTAACCTACGAGCAGTACTTC
-	TRBV4-3	-	TRBJ1-4	CASSHYWQTNEKLFF	TGCGCCAGCAGCCATTATTGGCAGACTAATGAAAAACTGTTTTTT
-	TRBV15	TRBD1	TRBJ1-4	CATSLNTGANEKLFF	TGTGCCACCAGCTTGAACACAGGGGCTAATGAAAAACTGTTTTTT